Included here is one TCR beta chain sequence, with context. The CDR3 spans 14 residues. Germline V gives CDR1 SGHDN, CDR2 FVKESK. Trimming took 1 base from V and 7 from J, leaving 8 bases between them. This sample is part of a study of cytomegalovirus exposure and HLA in healthy donors. The PCR made use of 60 Vbeta and 13 Jbeta primers. The protocol was immunoSEQ multiplex PCR, while the TCRdb copy is restricted to in-frame clones and leaves out a portion. The sample contains approximately 100,000 clones, 60% to 75% of which appear only once. The chain uses TRBV14 and TRBJ1-6; possibly TRBD1 for D (5 bases). The sequenced sample consisted of PBMCs. This clonotype originated in a middle-aged woman in good health and CMV-seronegative. CDR3 residues: CASSQVGGNSPLHF. The CDR3, as DNA: TGTGCCAGCAGCCAAGTCGGGGGAAATTCACCCCTCCACTTT. Supplemented by reference TRBV14 and TRBJ1-6, the full variable domain reads EAGVTQFPSHSVIEKGQTVTLRCDPISGHDNLYWYRRVMGKEIKFLLHFVKESKQDESGMPNNRFLAERTGGTYSTLKVQPAELEDSGVYFCASSQVGGNSPLHFGNGTRLTVT.